This T cell receptor beta chain is drawn from a study of blood T cell repertoires in COVID-19. At the level of the study: Donors in the United States, Italy and Spain gave samples during acute or convalescent COVID-19. In each case, the material was cDNA or gDNA derived from T cells, B-cell-depleted T cells, or PBMCs.

This clone was recorded once. Original handling: Amplified reference gene primers provided the basis for estimating nucleated cell counts. Only in-frame clones appear in the TCRdb table, and some are missing; sequencing was by immunoSEQ multiplex PCR. The V and J calls and clone size come from that table; D and trimming were worked out from the DNA. The sample records approximately 100,000 clones, more than 90% being singletons. This TCR was recovered from a man aged 65 to 85 with acute or convalescent COVID-19. The sample was peripheral blood.

For the CDR3, the DNA is TGTGCCAGCAGCCTGAGGACAGGGGAAGGCTACGAGCAGTACTTC. It encodes CASSLRTGEGYEQYF. The chain has TRBV7-2 and TRBJ2-7, with TRBD1 matching 9 bases. V lost 5 bases, J lost 3 bases, and 8 bases stayed unmatched. The V gene's germline CDR1 is SGHTA and CDR2 FQGNSA. CDR3 length: 15 amino acids.